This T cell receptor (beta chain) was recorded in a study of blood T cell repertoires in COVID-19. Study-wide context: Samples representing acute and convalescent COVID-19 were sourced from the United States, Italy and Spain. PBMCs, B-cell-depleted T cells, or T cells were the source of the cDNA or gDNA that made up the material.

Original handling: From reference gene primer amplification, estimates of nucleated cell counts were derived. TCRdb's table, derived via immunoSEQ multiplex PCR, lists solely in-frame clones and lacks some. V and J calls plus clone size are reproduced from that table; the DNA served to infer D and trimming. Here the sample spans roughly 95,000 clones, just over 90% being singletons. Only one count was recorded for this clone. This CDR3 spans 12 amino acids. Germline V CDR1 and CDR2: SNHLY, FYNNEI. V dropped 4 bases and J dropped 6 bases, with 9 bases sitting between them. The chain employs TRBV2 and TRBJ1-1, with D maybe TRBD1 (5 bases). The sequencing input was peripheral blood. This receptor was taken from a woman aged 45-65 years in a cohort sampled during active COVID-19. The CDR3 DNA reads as TGTGCCAGCAGTGTTTTAGGGGCTGAAGCTTTCTTT. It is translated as CASSVLGAEAFF.